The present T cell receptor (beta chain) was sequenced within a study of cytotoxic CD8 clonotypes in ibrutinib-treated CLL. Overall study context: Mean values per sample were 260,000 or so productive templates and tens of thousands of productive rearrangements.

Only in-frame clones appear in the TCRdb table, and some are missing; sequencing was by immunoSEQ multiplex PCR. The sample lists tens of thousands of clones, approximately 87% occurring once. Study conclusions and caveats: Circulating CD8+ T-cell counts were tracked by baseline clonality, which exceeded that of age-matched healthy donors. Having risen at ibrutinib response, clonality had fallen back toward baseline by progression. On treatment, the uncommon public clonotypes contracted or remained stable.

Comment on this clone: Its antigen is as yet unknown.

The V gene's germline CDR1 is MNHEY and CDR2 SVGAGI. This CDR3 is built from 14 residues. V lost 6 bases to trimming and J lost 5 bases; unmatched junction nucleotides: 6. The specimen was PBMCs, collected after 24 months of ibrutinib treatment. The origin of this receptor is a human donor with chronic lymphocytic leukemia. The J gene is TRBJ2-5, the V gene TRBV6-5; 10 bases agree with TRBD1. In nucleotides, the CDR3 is TGTGCCAGCAGAAGGACAGGGGGTTCGGAGACCCAGTACTTC. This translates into CASRRTGGSETQYF.